The text below deals with one T cell receptor (beta chain). In the source study's methods: Estimates of nucleated cell counts were drawn from the amplification of reference gene primers. Clones were sequenced by immunoSEQ multiplex PCR, and TCRdb holds only the in-frame ones, with some missing. That table gives V, J and clone size, and the DNA gave D and trimming. The sample includes about 60,000 clones, approximately 82% of them seen just once. The source of the sample is a study of blood T cell repertoires in COVID-19. Across the study: Donors in the United States, Italy and Spain gave samples during acute or convalescent COVID-19. Sources were T cells, B-cell-depleted T cells, or PBMCs; the material itself was cDNA or gDNA.

This CDR3 has 13 amino acids. The trim removed 7 bases at V and 3 bases at J, leaving 6 bases unmatched. Looked up from germline, CDR1 is SNHLY and CDR2 is FYNNEI. The receptor was isolated from a man older than 75 with acute or convalescent COVID-19. V and J are TRBV2 and TRBJ2-7; TRBD1 agrees at 7 bases. Sequenced input: peripheral blood. The CDR3 DNA is TGTGCCAGCAACCGAGACAGGGTCTACGAGCAGTACTTC. The encoded protein is CASNRDRVYEQYF.